This TCR beta chain comes out of a study of graft-versus-host responses after intestinal transplantation. Overall study context: Each of the recipients got a multivisceral, liver-intestinal, or isolated intestinal transplant. After anti-thymocyte globulin induction, recipients took tacrolimus and steroids for three to four years.

Clones were read by immunoSEQ multiplex PCR, and TCRdb kept only the in-frame ones, dropping some. The data contain 95,000 to 100,000 clones, 86% of them seen just once; the ten biggest clones take up more than 1.4%. The CDR3 is 16 residues long. CDR1 and CDR2 from the germline V gene are SGHDT and YYEEEE. Trimming cost V 1 base and J 0 bases, with 11 bases left between them. Study-wide results and caveats: Early post-transplant HvG declines were associated with peak circulating GvH clone levels. Present in recipient marrow, GvH clones included some that appeared first in ileum or blood.

Regarding this clone: The antigen remains unidentified.

The receptor was isolated from a human patient who received an intestinal transplant, so some T cells may come from the graft donor. J is TRBJ1-5 and V is TRBV5-6, with a possible D match to TRBD1 (6 bases). Source: PBMCs, taken 255 days after intestinal transplant. CDR3: CASSLWGQSSNQPQHF. DNA of the CDR3: TGTGCCAGCAGCTTGTGGGGGCAGAGTAGCAATCAGCCCCAGCATTTT.